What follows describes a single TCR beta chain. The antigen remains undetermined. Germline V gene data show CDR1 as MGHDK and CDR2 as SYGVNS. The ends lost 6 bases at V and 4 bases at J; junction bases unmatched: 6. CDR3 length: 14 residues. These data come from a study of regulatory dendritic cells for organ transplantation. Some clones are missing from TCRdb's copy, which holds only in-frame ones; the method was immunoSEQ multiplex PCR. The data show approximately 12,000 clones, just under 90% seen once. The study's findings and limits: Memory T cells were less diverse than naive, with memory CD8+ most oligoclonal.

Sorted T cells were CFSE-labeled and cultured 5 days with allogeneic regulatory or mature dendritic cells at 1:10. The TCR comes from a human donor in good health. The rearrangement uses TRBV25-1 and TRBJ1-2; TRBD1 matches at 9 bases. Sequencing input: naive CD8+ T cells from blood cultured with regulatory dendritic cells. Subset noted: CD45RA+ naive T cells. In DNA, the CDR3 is TGTGCCAGCAGGGGACAGGGTCTAATCTATGGCTACACCTTC. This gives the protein CASRGQGLIYGYTF.